This T cell receptor beta chain was retrieved from a study of cytomegalovirus exposure and HLA in healthy donors. Study overall: Of the donors genotyped, approximately 400 in all, 81% fell in the Caucasian-associated ancestry cluster.

This clone was picked up a small number of times. No antigen is known for it. Study-level points and caveats: Links to common viral pathogens appeared, in a later analysis, for several of the most significant clusters.

PCR amplification relied on 60 Vbeta primers (plus 13 Jbeta primers). Profiled with immunoSEQ multiplex PCR; TCRdb holds only in-frame clones, not every one. The sample yields some 60,000 clones, around 80% seen once. Germline values: CDR1 SGHDN, CDR2 FVKESK. The CDR3 has 11 amino acids. The ends were cut back, 8 bases at V and 10 bases at J, with 12 bases in the middle. This sequence originates from a middle-aged woman in good health and CMV-seronegative. Sequencing was carried out using PBMCs. The rearrangement joins TRBV14 to TRBJ2-1, with a weak D call TRBD1 (5 bases). CDR3 sequence (DNA): TGTGCCAGCGGGTTCCGGACAGAGCAGTTCTTC. It specifies CASGFRTEQFF.